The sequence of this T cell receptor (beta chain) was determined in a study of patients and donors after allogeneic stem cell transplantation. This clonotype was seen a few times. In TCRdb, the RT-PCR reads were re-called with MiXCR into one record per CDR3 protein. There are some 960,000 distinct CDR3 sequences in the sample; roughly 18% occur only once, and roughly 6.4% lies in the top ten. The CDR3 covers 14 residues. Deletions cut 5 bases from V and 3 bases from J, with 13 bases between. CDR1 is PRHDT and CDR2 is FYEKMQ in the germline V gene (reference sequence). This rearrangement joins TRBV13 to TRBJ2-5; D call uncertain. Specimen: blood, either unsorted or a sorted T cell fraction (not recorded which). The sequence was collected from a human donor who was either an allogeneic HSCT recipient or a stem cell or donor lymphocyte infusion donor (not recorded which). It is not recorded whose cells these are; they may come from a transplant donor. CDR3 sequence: CASSPGPREETQYF. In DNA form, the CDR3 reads TGTGCCAGCAGCCCAGGTCCCCGGGAAGAGACCCAGTACTTC.